This T cell receptor (beta chain) was found in a study of T cells in tuberculosis. About the study: CD1B tetramers identified T cells specific for mycobacterial lipid GMM.

Looked up from germline, CDR1 is WSHSY and CDR2 is SAAADI. The V segment lost 2 bases and the J segment 4 bases; nucleotides outside the gene matches: 11. This CDR3 comprises 18 residues. Indicated time point: new active TB diagnosis, blood taken before or within 7 days of starting treatment. Confirmation came from sputum smear and/or culture positivity for M. tuberculosis. Generated by immunoSEQ multiplex PCR, the TCRdb table keeps only in-frame clones and is missing some. The sample contains 35,000 to 45,000 clones, roughly 95% of which appear only once. Sequenced here: PBMCs, sampled at tuberculosis diagnosis. J is TRBJ2-1 and V is TRBV10-2; 10 bases are a match to TRBD2. The origin of this receptor is an adult with tuberculosis. In nucleotides, the CDR3 is TGCGCCAGCAGTGAGACTAGCGGGGAACCCTCACGTTACAATGAGCAGTTCTTC. As protein: CASSETSGEPSRYNEQFF.